This TCR beta chain emerged from a study of identical twins. This clonotype turned up a few times. This CDR3 is 16 amino acids long. CDR1 is SEHNR, CDR2 FQNEAQ, per germline (reference sequence). Trimming cost V 4 bases and J 3 bases; bases outside gene matches: 7. TCRdb re-analysed the 5' RACE reads in MiXCR, keeping a single row per CDR3 protein. The top ten hold approximately 1.6% of the sample, which has about 690,000 distinct CDR3 sequences, around 6% seen once. The TCR was taken from a man younger than 30 in good health. The sequenced sample consisted of naive T cells sorted from blood. V and J are TRBV7-9 and TRBJ1-4, with TRBD1 identical over 8 bases. Here the CDR3 reads CASSSNDRGANEKLFF. DNA of the CDR3: TGTGCCAGCAGCTCCAACGACAGGGGTGCTAATGAAAAACTGTTTTTT.